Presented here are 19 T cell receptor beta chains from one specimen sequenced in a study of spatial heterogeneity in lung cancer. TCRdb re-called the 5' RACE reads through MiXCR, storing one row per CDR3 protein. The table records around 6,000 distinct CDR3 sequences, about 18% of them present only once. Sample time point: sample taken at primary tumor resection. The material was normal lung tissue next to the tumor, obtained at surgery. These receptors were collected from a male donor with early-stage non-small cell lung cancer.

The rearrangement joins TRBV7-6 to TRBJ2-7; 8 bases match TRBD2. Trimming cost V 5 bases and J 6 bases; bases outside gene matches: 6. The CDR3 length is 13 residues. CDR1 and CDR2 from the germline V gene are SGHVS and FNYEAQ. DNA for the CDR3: TGTGCCAGCAGCCAGGGACTAGTTTCCGAGCAGTACTTC. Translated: CASSQGLVSEQYF. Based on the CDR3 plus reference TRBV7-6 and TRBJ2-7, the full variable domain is GAGVSQSPRYKVTKRGQDVALRCDPISGHVSLYWYRQALGQGPEFLTYFNYEAQQDKSGLPNDRFSAERPEGSISTLTIQRTEQRDSAMYRCASSQGLVSEQYFGPGTRLTVT.

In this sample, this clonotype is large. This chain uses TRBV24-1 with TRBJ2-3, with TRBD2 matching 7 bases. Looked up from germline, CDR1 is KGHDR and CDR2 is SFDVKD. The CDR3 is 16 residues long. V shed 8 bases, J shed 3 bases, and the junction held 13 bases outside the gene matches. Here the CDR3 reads CATTASEGGPTDTQYF. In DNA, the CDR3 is TGTGCCACCACGGCCTCGGAGGGAGGGCCAACAGATACGCAGTATTTT.

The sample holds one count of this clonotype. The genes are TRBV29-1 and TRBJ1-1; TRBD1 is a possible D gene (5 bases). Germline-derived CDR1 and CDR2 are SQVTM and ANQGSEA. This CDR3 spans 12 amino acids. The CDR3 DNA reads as TGCAGTGTATGGGGGGAGGACACTGAAGCTTTCTTT. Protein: CSVWGEDTEAFF.

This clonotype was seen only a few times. DNA for the CDR3: TGTGCCAGCAGTACGGCGGGAGGGCAGTTCTTC. The encoded protein is CASSTAGGQFF. This chain uses TRBV6-2 or TRBV6-3 with TRBJ2-1, with TRBD2 matching over 8 bases. Germline assignment: CDR1 MNHEY and CDR2 SVGEGT. CDR3 length equals 11 residues. The V segment lost 5 bases and the J segment 12 bases; nucleotides outside the gene matches: 3.

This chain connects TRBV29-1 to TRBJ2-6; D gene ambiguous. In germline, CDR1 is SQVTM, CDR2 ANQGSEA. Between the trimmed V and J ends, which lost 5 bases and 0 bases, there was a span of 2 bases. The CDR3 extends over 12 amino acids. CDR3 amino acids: CSVSSGANVLTF. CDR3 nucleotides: TGCAGCGTTTCCTCTGGGGCCAACGTCCTGACTTTC.

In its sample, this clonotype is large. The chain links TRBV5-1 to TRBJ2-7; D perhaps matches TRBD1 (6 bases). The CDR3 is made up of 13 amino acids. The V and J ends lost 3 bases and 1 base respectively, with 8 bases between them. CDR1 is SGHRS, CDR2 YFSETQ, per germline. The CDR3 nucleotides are TGCGCCAGCAGCTGGGACAAGTCCTACGAGCAGTACTTC. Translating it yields CASSWDKSYEQYF.

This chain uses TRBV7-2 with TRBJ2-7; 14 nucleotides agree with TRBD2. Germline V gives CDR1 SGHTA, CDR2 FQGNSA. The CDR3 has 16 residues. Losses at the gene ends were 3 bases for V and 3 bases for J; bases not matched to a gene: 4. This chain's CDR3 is CASSFTGTSGGYEQYF. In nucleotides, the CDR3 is TGTGCCAGCAGCTTTACCGGGACTAGCGGGGGCTACGAGCAGTACTTC.

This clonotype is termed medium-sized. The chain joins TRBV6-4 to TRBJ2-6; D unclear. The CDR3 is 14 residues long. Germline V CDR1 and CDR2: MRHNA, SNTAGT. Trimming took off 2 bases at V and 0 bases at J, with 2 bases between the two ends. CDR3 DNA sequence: TGTGCCAGCAGTGACAACTCTGGGGCCAACGTCCTGACTTTC. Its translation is CASSDNSGANVLTF.

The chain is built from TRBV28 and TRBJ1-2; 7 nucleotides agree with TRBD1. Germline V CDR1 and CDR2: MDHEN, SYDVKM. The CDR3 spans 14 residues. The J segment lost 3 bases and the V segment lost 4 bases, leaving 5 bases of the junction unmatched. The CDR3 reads CASSSTGRDYGYTF. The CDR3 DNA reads TGTGCCAGCAGTTCGACAGGGAGGGACTATGGCTACACCTTC.

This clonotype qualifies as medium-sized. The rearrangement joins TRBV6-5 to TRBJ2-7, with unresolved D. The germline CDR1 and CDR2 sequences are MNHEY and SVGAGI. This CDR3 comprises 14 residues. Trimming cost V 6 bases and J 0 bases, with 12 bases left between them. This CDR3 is CASSRRADSYEQYF. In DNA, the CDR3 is TGTGCCAGCAGCCGCCGGGCGGACTCCTACGAGCAGTACTTC.

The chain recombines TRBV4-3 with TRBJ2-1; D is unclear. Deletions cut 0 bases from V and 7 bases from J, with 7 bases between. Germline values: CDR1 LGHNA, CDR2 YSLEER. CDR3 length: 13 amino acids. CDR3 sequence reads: CASSQEMGNEQFF. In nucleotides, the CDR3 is TGCGCCAGCAGCCAAGAGATGGGGAATGAGCAGTTCTTC.

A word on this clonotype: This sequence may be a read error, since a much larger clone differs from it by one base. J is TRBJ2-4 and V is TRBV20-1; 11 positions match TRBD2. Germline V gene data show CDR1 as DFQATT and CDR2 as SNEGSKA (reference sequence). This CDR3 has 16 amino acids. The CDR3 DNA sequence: TGCAGTGCTGTGGGACTAGCGGACCTAGCCAAAAACATTCAGAACTTC. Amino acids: CSAVGLADLAKNIQNF.

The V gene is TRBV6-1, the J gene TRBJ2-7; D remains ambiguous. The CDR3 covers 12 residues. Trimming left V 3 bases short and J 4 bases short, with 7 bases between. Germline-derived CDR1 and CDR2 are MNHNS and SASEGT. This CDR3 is CASSDHVYEQYF. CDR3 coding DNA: TGTGCCAGCAGTGACCACGTATACGAGCAGTACTTC.

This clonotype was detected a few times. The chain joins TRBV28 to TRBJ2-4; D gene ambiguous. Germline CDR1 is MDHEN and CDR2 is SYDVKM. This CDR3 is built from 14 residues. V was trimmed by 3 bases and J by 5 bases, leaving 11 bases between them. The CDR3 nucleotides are TGTGCCAGCAGTTTCGCGGCAACCCAAAACATTCAGTACTTC. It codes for CASSFAATQNIQYF. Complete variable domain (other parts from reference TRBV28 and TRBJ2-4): DVKVTQSSRYLVKRTGEKVFLECVQDMDHENMFWYRQDPGLGLRLIYFSYDVKMKEKGDIPEGYSVSREKKERFSLILESASTNQTSMYLCASSFAATQNIQYFGAGTRLSVL.

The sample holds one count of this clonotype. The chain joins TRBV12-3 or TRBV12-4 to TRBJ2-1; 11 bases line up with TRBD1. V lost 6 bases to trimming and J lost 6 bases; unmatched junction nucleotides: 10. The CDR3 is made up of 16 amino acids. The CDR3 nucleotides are TGTGCCAGCAGACCCTGGACAGGGGGCAAAAGCAATGAGCAGTTCTTC. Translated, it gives CASRPWTGGKSNEQFF.

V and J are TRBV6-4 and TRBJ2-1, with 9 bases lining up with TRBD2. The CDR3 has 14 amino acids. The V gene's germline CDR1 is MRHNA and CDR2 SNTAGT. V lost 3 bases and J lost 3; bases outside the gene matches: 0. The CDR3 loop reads CASSEREGYNEQFF. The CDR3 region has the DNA TGTGCCAGCAGTGAGCGGGAGGGCTACAATGAGCAGTTCTTC.

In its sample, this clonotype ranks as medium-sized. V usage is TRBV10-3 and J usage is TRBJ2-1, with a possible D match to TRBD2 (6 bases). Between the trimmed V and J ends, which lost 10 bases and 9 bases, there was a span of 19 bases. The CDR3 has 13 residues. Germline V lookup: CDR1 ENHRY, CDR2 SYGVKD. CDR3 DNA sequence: TGTGCCACCGGGGGACTCCAAGGTGGTGAGCAGTTCTTC. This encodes CATGGLQGGEQFF.

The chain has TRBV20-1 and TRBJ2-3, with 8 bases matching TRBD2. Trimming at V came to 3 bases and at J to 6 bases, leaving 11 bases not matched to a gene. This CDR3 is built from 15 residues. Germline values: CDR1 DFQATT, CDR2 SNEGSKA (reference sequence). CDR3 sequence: CSARSIGRAGDTQYF. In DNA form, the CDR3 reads TGCAGTGCTAGGAGTATCGGGAGGGCCGGGGATACGCAGTATTTT.

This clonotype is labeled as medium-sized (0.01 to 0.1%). The DNA of the CDR3 is TGTGCCAGCAGCCCTCGGGGACAGGCTGCTCGGACCCAGTACTTC. Translation gives CASSPRGQAARTQYF. The chain joins TRBV7-8 to TRBJ2-5, with 8 bases that match TRBD1. The trim removed 5 bases at V and 7 bases at J, leaving 12 bases unmatched. Per germline, CDR1 SGHVS and CDR2 FQNEAQ. The CDR3 has 15 residues.